The clone carrying this T cell receptor beta chain was seen only a few times. The junction had 12 bases not matched to a gene; V was cut back by 0 bases and J by 2 bases. Germline V gives CDR1 ENHRY, CDR2 SYGVKD. This CDR3 has 18 amino acids. The data belong to a study of T cells in Graves' hyperthyroidism and ophthalmopathy. Ophthalmopathy patients had Clinical Activity Score at least 3, NOSPECS grade at least 4, duration under 3 months. Amplification yielded TCR beta CDR3 regions, with RNA transcripts as the source. First-round RT-PCR with HTBI primers amplified the TCR CDR3 region. One entry per CDR3 protein results from TCRdb running MiXCR on the multiplex PCR reads. Altogether about half a million distinct CDR3 sequences are present, under 25% being singletons, with the ten largest covering approximately 49%.

Sequences were obtained from blood. The chain couples TRBV10-3 to TRBJ2-7; 8 nucleotides agree with TRBD1. This sequence was found in a woman between 65 and 79 years old with Graves' ophthalmopathy. CDR3 protein: CAISESILKGQVTYEQYF. The CDR3 nucleotides read TGTGCCATCAGTGAGTCGATCCTAAAGGGACAGGTGACCTACGAGCAGTACTTC.